This is a list of T cell receptor beta chains from one sample in a study of early T cells in non-severe SARS-CoV-2 infection. TCRdb reprocessed the 5' RACE reads via MiXCR and lists one record per CDR3 protein. The table records under 65,000 distinct CDR3 sequences, under 15% of them present only once. Sequenced here: whole blood, sampled at baseline. All receptors derive from an adult who was a healthcare worker with PCR-confirmed SARS-CoV-2 infection or an uninfected control (not recorded which). Each CDR3 is given with its conserved first and last residue. The order of the fields is J gene, V gene, D gene, clone size, CDR3 protein, CDR3 DNA. A D gene is named only where the DNA matches it firmly. Size is omitted from some rows. Given values are once, few, many or a class for expanded clones.

J: TRBJ2-5; V: TRBV15; D: .; size: few; CDR3: CATSSRSFQETQYF; DNA: TGTGCCACCAGCAGTCGATCGTTCCAAGAGACCCAGTACTTC
J: TRBJ2-1; V: TRBV5-5; D: .; size: .; CDR3: CASSLLGRSSYNEQFF; DNA: TGTGCCAGCAGCTTGCTGGGCCGTAGCTCCTACAATGAGCAGTTCTTC
J: TRBJ2-7; V: TRBV5-5; D: TRBD2; size: few; CDR3: CASSWTSGYEQYF; DNA: TGTGCCAGCAGCTGGACTAGCGGCTACGAGCAGTACTTC
J: TRBJ2-1; V: TRBV7-7; D: TRBD2; size: few; CDR3: CASSPLAGTSYNEQFF; DNA: TGTGCTAGCAGTCCCCTAGCGGGAACGTCCTACAATGAGCAGTTCTTC
J: TRBJ1-4; V: TRBV5-6; D: TRBD1; size: .; CDR3: CASSRGQGDEKLFF; DNA: TGTGCCAGCAGCAGGGGGCAGGGCGATGAAAAACTGTTTTTT
J: TRBJ2-3; V: TRBV7-8; D: TRBD2; size: .; CDR3: CASKRLATDTQYF; DNA: TGTGCCAGCAAACGACTAGCCACAGATACGCAGTATTTT
J: TRBJ1-6; V: TRBV6-6; D: .; size: many; CDR3: CASSYGGGDRPLHF; DNA: TGTGCCAGCAGTTACGGGGGCGGGGATAGGCCCCTCCACTTT
J: TRBJ2-7; V: TRBV30; D: TRBD1; size: .; CDR3: CACWTGGNYEQYF; DNA: TGTGCCTGTTGGACAGGGGGCAACTACGAGCAGTACTTC
J: TRBJ2-1; V: TRBV7-8; D: .; size: .; CDR3: CASSTPLALYNEQFF; DNA: TGTGCCAGCAGCACCCCACTAGCCCTTTACAATGAGCAGTTCTTC
J: TRBJ1-2; V: TRBV12-3/TRBV12-4; D: .; size: few; CDR3: CASTLTGYGYTF; DNA: TGTGCCAGCACCCTGACGGGGTATGGCTACACCTTC
J: TRBJ2-3; V: TRBV28; D: .; size: .; CDR3: CASSLERASTDTQYF; DNA: TGTGCCAGCAGTTTAGAGCGGGCCAGCACAGATACGCAGTATTTT
J: TRBJ2-4; V: TRBV12-3/TRBV12-4; D: .; size: many; CDR3: CASTQEGNIQYF; DNA: TGTGCCAGCACCCAGGAGGGAAACATTCAGTACTTC
J: TRBJ1-5; V: TRBV6-1; D: TRBD1; size: .; CDR3: CASTGQGALGSNQPQHF; DNA: TGTGCCAGCACCGGACAGGGGGCCCTAGGGAGCAATCAGCCCCAGCATTTT
J: TRBJ2-1; V: TRBV6-4; D: .; size: many; CDR3: CASSPGGFSQHNEQFF; DNA: TGTGCCAGCAGCCCCGGAGGGTTCTCCCAACACAATGAGCAGTTCTTC
J: TRBJ2-1; V: TRBV28; D: .; size: few; CDR3: CASSYTGSSVHNEQFF; DNA: TGTGCCAGCAGCTATACAGGGAGTTCTGTCCACAATGAGCAGTTCTTC
J: TRBJ1-1; V: TRBV7-9; D: .; size: .; CDR3: CASSQQDSEAFF; DNA: TGTGCCAGCAGCCAACAGGACTCTGAAGCTTTCTTT
J: TRBJ1-2; V: TRBV4-3; D: .; size: .; CDR3: CASRREKDNYGYTF; DNA: TGCGCCAGCAGGAGGGAGAAGGATAACTATGGCTACACCTTC
J: TRBJ2-1; V: TRBV29-1; D: TRBD2; size: few; CDR3: CSGNSGGSYNEQFF; DNA: TGCAGCGGAAATAGCGGGGGTTCCTACAATGAGCAGTTCTTC
J: TRBJ1-1; V: TRBV28; D: .; size: many; CDR3: CASSLSEVGTEAFF; DNA: TGTGCCAGCAGTTTATCTGAGGTGGGCACTGAAGCTTTCTTT
J: TRBJ2-5; V: TRBV7-6; D: TRBD1; size: few; CDR3: CASVQGAGWTQYF; DNA: TGTGCCAGCGTTCAGGGGGCGGGTTGGACCCAGTACTTC
J: TRBJ2-5; V: TRBV7-7; D: .; size: .; CDR3: CASSLAVGPEMETQYF; DNA: TGTGCTAGCAGCTTAGCGGTTGGGCCAGAGATGGAGACCCAGTACTTC
J: TRBJ1-2; V: TRBV27; D: .; size: many; CDR3: CASSTMANYGYTF; DNA: TGTGCCAGCAGCACCATGGCTAACTATGGCTACACCTTC
J: TRBJ2-1; V: TRBV23-1; D: TRBD1; size: many; CDR3: CASSQSETGDKVEQFF; DNA: TGCGCCAGCAGTCAATCGGAGACAGGGGACAAGGTTGAGCAGTTCTTC
J: TRBJ1-1; V: TRBV29-1; D: TRBD1; size: few; CDR3: CSVHEGATEAFF; DNA: TGCAGCGTCCACGAGGGGGCCACTGAAGCTTTCTTT
J: TRBJ2-7; V: TRBV3-1; D: TRBD1; size: many; CDR3: CASKRDRFPYEQYF; DNA: TGTGCCAGCAAGAGGGACAGGTTTCCCTACGAGCAGTACTTC
J: TRBJ2-2; V: TRBV5-1; D: .; size: .; CDR3: CASSLRAANTGELFF; DNA: TGCGCCAGCAGCTTGAGGGCAGCGAACACCGGGGAGCTGTTTTTT
J: TRBJ1-3; V: TRBV28; D: .; size: .; CDR3: CASSRLGFGNTIYF; DNA: TGTGCCAGCAGCCGGCTTGGATTTGGAAACACCATATATTTT
J: TRBJ2-1; V: TRBV7-3; D: .; size: .; CDR3: CASPYPLFSGNTYNEQFF; DNA: TGTGCCAGCCCCTACCCTCTTTTCTCCGGAAATACCTACAATGAGCAGTTCTTC
J: TRBJ1-6; V: TRBV10-3; D: .; size: .; CDR3: CAISVEGDYNSPLHF; DNA: TGTGCCATCAGTGTAGAGGGTGACTATAATTCACCCCTCCACTTT
J: TRBJ2-1; V: TRBV4-2; D: TRBD2; size: .; CDR3: CASTRTSGRNYNEQFF; DNA: TGTGCCAGCACCCGGACTAGCGGGAGGAATTACAATGAGCAGTTCTTC
J: TRBJ1-4; V: TRBV6-5; D: TRBD1; size: few; CDR3: CASSYSRPGTGNEKLFF; DNA: TGTGCCAGCAGTTACTCGCGTCCCGGGACAGGGAATGAAAAACTGTTTTTT
J: TRBJ1-1; V: TRBV9; D: TRBD1; size: .; CDR3: CASSLHLGTGRSEAFF; DNA: TGTGCCAGCAGCTTGCATCTAGGGACAGGGCGCAGTGAAGCTTTCTTT
J: TRBJ1-6; V: TRBV4-1; D: .; size: few; CDR3: CASSQDPRGSSYNSPLHF; DNA: TGCGCCAGCAGCCAAGATCCTAGGGGAAGCTCCTATAATTCACCCCTCCACTTT
J: TRBJ1-1; V: TRBV28; D: TRBD1; size: .; CDR3: CASSLDRGKAFF; DNA: TGTGCCAGCAGCCTGGACAGGGGAAAAGCTTTCTTT
J: TRBJ2-2; V: TRBV19; D: .; size: .; CDR3: CATTGNSGELFF; DNA: TGTGCCACCACAGGGAACTCCGGGGAGCTGTTTTTT
J: TRBJ2-2; V: TRBV11-2; D: .; size: .; CDR3: CASSREPNTGELFF; DNA: TGTGCCAGCAGCCGGGAACCGAACACCGGGGAGCTGTTTTTT
J: TRBJ1-5; V: TRBV27; D: .; size: few; CDR3: CASSLFSGSNQPQHF; DNA: TGTGCCAGCAGTTTATTCTCAGGCAGCAATCAGCCCCAGCATTTT